This record covers a single TCR beta chain. Its matching antigen is unknown. This may be a read error, as it is one base from a much larger clone. Alongside a J-beta primer mix, a sample-barcoded 5' primer served in a second PCR lasting about 7 to 12 cycles. TCRdb reprocessed the 5' RACE reads via MiXCR and lists one record per CDR3 protein. The table shows fewer than 800,000 distinct CDR3 sequences, with approximately 31% occurring only once. Trimming took off 3 bases at V and 7 bases at J, with 19 bases between the two ends. This CDR3 region has 16 residues. Germline CDR1 and CDR2: SGHAT and FQDESV (reference sequence). Isolating PBMCs gave at least 6.5 million of these cells per sample. This sample was included in a study of blood T cells in healthy people across ages. Whole-study results and caveats: For the donors, CMV status was unknown and possibly confounded expanded clonotype changes.

The rearrangement joins TRBV11-1 to TRBJ2-1; D is perhaps TRBD2 (6 bases). The receptor comes from a woman aged 80 or older in good health. Sequencing input: blood. The CDR3 loop is CASSFRLVGGLNEQFF. In DNA, the CDR3 is TGTGCCAGCAGCTTCCGACTAGTGGGGGGTTTGAATGAGCAGTTCTTC.